This T cell receptor beta chain was sequenced for a study of low-dose radiotherapy and immunotherapy resistance in tumors. At least ten counts were recorded for this clonotype. First-strand cDNA used TRAV- and TRBV-specific primers, covering alpha and beta chains. With a constant-region primer and a V-primer adapter, TCRs were subjected to 15 to 25 PCR cycles of amplification. Each CDR3 protein gets one entry after TCRdb re-called the reads with MiXCR. The sample contains fewer than 90,000 distinct CDR3 sequences, about 19% of which appear only once. The V and J ends lost 3 bases and 6 bases respectively, with 7 bases between them. CDR3 size: 12 residues. Germline CDR1 SGDLS, CDR2 YYNGEE. Time point indicated: before trial treatment.

The clonotype originates from a male donor with prostate cancer. The gene calls are TRBV9 and TRBJ2-1; D gene uncertain. The sequencing here drew on PBMCs, taken before treatment. CDR3 bases: TGTGCCAGCAGCGCTCGGACCAATGAGCAGTTCTTC. Encoded protein: CASSARTNEQFF.